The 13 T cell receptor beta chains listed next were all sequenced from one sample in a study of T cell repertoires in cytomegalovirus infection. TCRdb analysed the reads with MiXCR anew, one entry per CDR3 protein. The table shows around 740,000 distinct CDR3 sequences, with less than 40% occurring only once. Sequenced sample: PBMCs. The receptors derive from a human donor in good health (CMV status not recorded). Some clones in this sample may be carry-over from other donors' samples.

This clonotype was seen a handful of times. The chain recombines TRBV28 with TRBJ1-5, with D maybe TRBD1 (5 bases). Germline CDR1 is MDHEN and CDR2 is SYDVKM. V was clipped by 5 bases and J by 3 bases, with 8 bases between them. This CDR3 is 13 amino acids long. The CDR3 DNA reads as TGTGCCAGCAGTGACAGTTACAATCAGCCCCAGCATTTT. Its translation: CASSDSYNQPQHF.

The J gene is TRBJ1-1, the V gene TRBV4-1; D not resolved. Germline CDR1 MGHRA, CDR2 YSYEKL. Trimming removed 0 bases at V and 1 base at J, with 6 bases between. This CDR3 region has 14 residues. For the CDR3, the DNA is TGCGCCAGCAGCCAAGATGGGAAGAACACTGAAGCTTTCTTT. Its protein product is CASSQDGKNTEAFF.

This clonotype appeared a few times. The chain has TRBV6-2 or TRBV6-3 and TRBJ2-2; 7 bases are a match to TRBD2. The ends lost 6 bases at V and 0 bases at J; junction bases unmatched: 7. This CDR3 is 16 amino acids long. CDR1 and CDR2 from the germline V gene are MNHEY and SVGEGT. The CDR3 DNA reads TGTGCCAGCAGCCGCCGAGCGGGGACGAACACCGGGGAGCTGTTTTTT. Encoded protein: CASSRRAGTNTGELFF.

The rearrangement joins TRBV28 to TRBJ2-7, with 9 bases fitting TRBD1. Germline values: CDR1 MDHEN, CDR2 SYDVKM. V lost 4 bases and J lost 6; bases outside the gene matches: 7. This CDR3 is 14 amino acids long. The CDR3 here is CASSSGTGSAEQYF. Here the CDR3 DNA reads TGTGCCAGCAGTTCAGGGACAGGGTCGGCCGAGCAGTACTTC.

The CDR3 reads CASRVGNYGYTF. The CDR3 DNA reads as TGTGCCAGCAGGGTAGGGAACTATGGCTACACCTTC. The genes are TRBV6-5 and TRBJ1-2; unclear D gene. Per the germline V gene, CDR1 is MNHEY and CDR2 is SVGAGI. V was shortened by 6 bases and J by 2 bases, with 7 bases between the two germline ends. CDR3 size: 12 residues.

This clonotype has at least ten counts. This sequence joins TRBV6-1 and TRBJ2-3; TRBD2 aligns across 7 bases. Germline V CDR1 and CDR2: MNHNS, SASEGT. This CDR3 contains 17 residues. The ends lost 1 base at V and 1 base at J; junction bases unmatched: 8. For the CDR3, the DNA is TGTGCCAGCAGTGAAGGGGTGGGCGGGGGAGGCACAGATACGCAGTATTTT. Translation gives CASSEGVGGGGTDTQYF.

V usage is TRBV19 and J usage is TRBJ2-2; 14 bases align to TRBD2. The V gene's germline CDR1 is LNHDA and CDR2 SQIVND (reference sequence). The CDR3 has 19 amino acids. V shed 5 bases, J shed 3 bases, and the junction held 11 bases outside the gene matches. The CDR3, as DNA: TGTGCCAGTAGTGGGGGACTAGCGGGAGACGGATGGGACACCGGGGAGCTGTTTTTT. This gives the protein CASSGGLAGDGWDTGELFF.

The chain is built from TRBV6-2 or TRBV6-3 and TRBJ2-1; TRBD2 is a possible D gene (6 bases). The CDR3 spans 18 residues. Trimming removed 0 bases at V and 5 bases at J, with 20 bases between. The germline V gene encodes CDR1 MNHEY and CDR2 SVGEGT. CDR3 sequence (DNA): TGTGCCAGCAGTTACTCCTCTTATGGGCTAGCGAGCCACAATGAGCAGTTCTTC. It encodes CASSYSSYGLASHNEQFF.

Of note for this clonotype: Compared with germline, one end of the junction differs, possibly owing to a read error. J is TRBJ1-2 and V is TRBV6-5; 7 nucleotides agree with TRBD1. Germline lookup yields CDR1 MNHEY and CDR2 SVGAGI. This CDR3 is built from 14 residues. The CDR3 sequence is CARSKTGILNGYTF. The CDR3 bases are TGTGCCCGCAGTAAGACAGGGATTCTGAATGGCTACACCTTC.

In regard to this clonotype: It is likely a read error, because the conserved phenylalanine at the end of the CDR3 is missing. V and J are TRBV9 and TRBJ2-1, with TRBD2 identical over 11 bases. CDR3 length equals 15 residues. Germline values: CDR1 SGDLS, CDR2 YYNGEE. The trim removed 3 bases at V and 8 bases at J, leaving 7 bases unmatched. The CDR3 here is CASSAGLAVPDEQFL. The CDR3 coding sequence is TGTGCCAGCAGCGCGGGACTAGCGGTCCCTGATGAGCAGTTCTTA.

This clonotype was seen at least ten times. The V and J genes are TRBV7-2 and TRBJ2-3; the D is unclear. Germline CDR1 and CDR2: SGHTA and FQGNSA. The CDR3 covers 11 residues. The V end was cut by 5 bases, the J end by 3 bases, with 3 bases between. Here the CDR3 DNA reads TGTGCCAGCAGCGTTACAGATACGCAGTATTTT. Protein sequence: CASSVTDTQYF.

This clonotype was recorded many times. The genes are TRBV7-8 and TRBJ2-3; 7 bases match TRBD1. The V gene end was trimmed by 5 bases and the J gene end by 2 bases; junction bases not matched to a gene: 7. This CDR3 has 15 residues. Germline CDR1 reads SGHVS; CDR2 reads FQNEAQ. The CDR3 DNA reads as TGTGCCAGCAGCCCGAGGACAGGATACACAGATACGCAGTATTTT. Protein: CASSPRTGYTDTQYF.

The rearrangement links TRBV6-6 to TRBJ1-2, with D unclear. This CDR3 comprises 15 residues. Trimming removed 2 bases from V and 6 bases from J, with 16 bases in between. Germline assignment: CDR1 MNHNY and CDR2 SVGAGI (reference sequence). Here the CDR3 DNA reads TGTGCCAGCAGTTACCGCGGCAGCCTTACGGATGGCTACACCTTC. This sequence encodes CASSYRGSLTDGYTF.